This T cell receptor beta chain was captured by sequencing in a study of shared clonotypes between healthy human individuals. This clone was seen a few times. Its antigen is unidentified. At the DNA level, this CDR3 is encoded by other sequences in the same sample as well. In the CD4+ fraction, cells were divided into CD45RA+ naive and CD45RA-negative memory subsets. Overall study findings and caveats: The naive CD4 repertoires of a few donors were compared, and roughly 5% of clonotypes were shared. Naive subsets tended to show greater estimated richness than memory subsets.

This CDR3 is 13 amino acids long. Germline CDR1 and CDR2: MNHEY and SMNVEV (reference sequence). The ends were cut back, 0 bases at V and 5 bases at J, with 7 bases in the middle. For every subset, genomic DNA was evenly distributed across several immunoSEQ plates. The method was immunoSEQ multiplex PCR; TCRdb's version includes in-frame clones alone and lacks a portion of them. The table shows about 1.1 million clones, with approximately 75% occurring only once. The chain combines TRBV27 with TRBJ1-1; D remains ambiguous. The receptor was isolated from a man between 18 and 29 years old in good health. Some clones in this sample may be carry-over from other donors' samples. The material sequenced was memory CD4+ T cells from PBMCs. The subset is: CD45RA-negative fraction. The CDR3: CASSLSPGTEAFF. In DNA, the CDR3 is TGTGCCAGCAGTTTATCGCCGGGGACTGAAGCTTTCTTT.